The T cell receptor beta chain described here comes from a study of regulatory T cells in long-lasting Graves disease. Findings and caveats of the study: Persistent disease showed a preference for TRBV28, TRBJ1-2 and TRBJ2-5.

Only a few counts were recorded for this clonotype. The antigen remains unidentified. CDR3 regions were amplified by Arm-PCR using iRepertoire HTBI primers to build TCR beta libraries. A single record per CDR3 protein comes from TCRdb applying MiXCR to the multiplex PCR reads. Seen here are some 340,000 distinct CDR3 sequences, roughly 20% observed once, and the top ten hold approximately 27%. This CDR3 comprises 14 residues. CDR1 and CDR2 from the germline V gene are GTSNPN and SVGIG (reference sequence). Trimming stripped 1 base from V and 1 base from J, with 10 bases between. Time point described: persistent/refractory GD, antithyroid drugs over 5 years with positive TRAb. From PBMCs, RNA was extracted and then used to make the TCR library.

This receptor was obtained from a woman aged 40 to 50 with Graves disease. The source material was peripheral blood mononuclear cells (PBMCs), sampled when the disease was refractory, from a patient treated with antithyroid drugs. This chain joins TRBV30 and TRBJ1-1; D may be TRBD1 (6 bases). The CDR3 sequence is CAWSAGVGNTEAFF. CDR3 DNA sequence: TGTGCCTGGAGTGCAGGGGTAGGGAACACTGAAGCTTTCTTT. The full variable domain, in which reference TRBV30 and TRBJ1-1 provide the parts outside the CDR3, is SQTIHQWPATLVQPVGSPLSLECTVEGTSNPNLYWYRQAAGRGLQLLFYSVGIGQISSEVPQNLSASRPQDRQFILSSKKLLLSDSGFYLCAWSAGVGNTEAFFGQGTRLTVV.